Listed here are 26 T cell receptor beta chains from one sample, sequenced in a study of brain T cells in children with intractable seizures (dated by TCRdb to the early 2020s). The sample's time point, from its label and the paper: resected brain tissue, or blood drawn just prior to surgery. The surgery cases with the highest brain T cell transcript signatures were chosen for TCR beta chain sequencing of brain tissue, and also of blood when blood was available. The library was produced with the immunoSEQ multiplex PCR assay. TCRdb re-hosts the immuneACCESS table, in-frame sequences only. Its copies lack some clones; in the studies checked, an unresolved V gene accounts for under half of them, and the cause for the rest is not known. The sample table shows 8,500 to 9,500 clones, and 69% are seen once. The ten largest clones represent about 17% of the sample. Sequenced material: resected brain tissue, taken at surgery. Every receptor here comes from a girl under 10 years old with tuberous sclerosis and intractable seizures.

The rearrangement uses TRBV4-1 and TRBJ2-7, with TRBD2 as a possible D gene (6 bases). The CDR3 has 14 amino acids. Between the trimmed V and J ends, which lost 0 bases and 3 bases, there was a span of 9 bases. Germline CDR1 and CDR2: MGHRA and YSYEKL. The CDR3 DNA reads as TGCGCCAGCAGCCAAGATGCGGGGATCTACGAGCAGTACGTC. Its protein product is CASSQDAGIYEQYV.

V usage is TRBV7-8 and J usage is TRBJ1-2; 7 positions match TRBD1. The V gene's germline CDR1 is SGHVS and CDR2 FQNEAQ. Germline trimming cut 5 bases from V and 3 bases from J; bases unmatched to any gene: 6. This CDR3 is 14 amino acids long. CDR3 in amino acids: CASSLSDRDYGYTF. CDR3 sequence (DNA): TGTGCCAGCAGCCTCTCCGACAGGGACTATGGCTACACCTTC.

This rearrangement joins TRBV27 to TRBJ2-3; a possible D gene is TRBD2 (7 bases). CDR3 length: 16 residues. The germline V and J ends were trimmed by 6 bases and 2 bases, with 18 bases remaining between them. CDR1 is MNHEY, CDR2 SMNVEV, per germline (reference sequence). For the CDR3, the DNA is TGTGCCAGCAGCCTAGAAGGGGGGGGCCTCACAGATACGCAGTATTTT. As protein: CASSLEGGGLTDTQYF.

This chain links TRBV11-2 with TRBJ2-1; D is unresolved. The CDR3 is made up of 14 amino acids. Germline CDR1 SGHAT, CDR2 FQNNGV. V lost 3 bases and J lost 4, with 10 bases in between. In DNA, the CDR3 is TGTGCCAGCAGCTTGAACAACCCTTACAATGAGCAGTTCTTC. This translates into CASSLNNPYNEQFF.

The chain has TRBV27 and TRBJ1-5, with a tentative D call TRBD1 (5 bases). The V gene lost 3 bases and the J gene lost 6 bases, with 9 bases spanning the gap. The germline V gene encodes CDR1 MNHEY and CDR2 SMNVEV (reference sequence). The CDR3 sequence is 13 residues long. The CDR3 here is CASSLAGSQPQHF. CDR3 nucleotides: TGTGCCAGCAGTTTGGCAGGGAGTCAGCCCCAGCATTTT.

The rearrangement joins TRBV6-5 to TRBJ1-1; D gene uncertain. CDR3 size: 16 residues. V lost 0 bases to trimming and J lost 1 base, with 12 bases between them. Looked up from germline, CDR1 is MNHEY and CDR2 is SVGAGI. In DNA, the CDR3 is TGTGCCAGCAGTTACTCGTCCCGAAGGAGGAACACTGAAGCTTTCTTT. Residues: CASSYSSRRRNTEAFF.

V gene TRBV3-1 (or the pseudogene TRBV3-2) combines with J gene TRBJ2-7, with unresolved D. Germline assignment: CDR1 LGHDT and CDR2 YNNKEL (reference sequence). Trimming cost V 3 bases and J 3 bases, with 9 bases left between them. The CDR3 contains 13 residues. The CDR3 DNA follows: TGTGCCAGCAGCCAGGGGTTTGGCTACGAGCAGTACGTC. This gives the protein CASSQGFGYEQYV.

This clone was seen a single time. The chain uses TRBV6-5 and TRBJ1-2; D gene ambiguous. Between the trimmed V and J ends, which lost 5 bases and 0 bases, there was a span of 7 bases. Germline V gene sequence: CDR1 MNHEY, CDR2 SVGAGI. The CDR3 is 13 residues long. Here the CDR3 DNA reads TGTGCCAGCAGTCCCAAGGCTAACTATGGCTACACCTTC. Translation gives CASSPKANYGYTF.

The rearrangement links TRBV19 to TRBJ1-2, with 7 bases that match TRBD1. The germline V gene encodes CDR1 LNHDA and CDR2 SQIVND (reference sequence). The CDR3 sequence is 18 residues long. J gave up 4 bases and V 4 bases, and 18 bases lay outside the gene matches. The CDR3 DNA reads TGTGCCAGTAGTACCAAGGTGAACTGGGACAGTCAAACCTATGGCTACACCTTC. Its translation is CASSTKVNWDSQTYGYTF.

The chain combines TRBV5-6 with TRBJ1-2, with a weak D call TRBD1 (5 bases). Germline V gives CDR1 SGHDT, CDR2 YYEEEE. V lost 1 base, J lost 3 bases, and 19 bases lay in between. The CDR3 covers 17 residues. The CDR3 sequence is CASSLKGEMGGYYGYTF. CDR3 in DNA: TGTGCCAGCAGCTTGAAAGGGGAAATGGGGGGTTACTATGGCTACACCTTC.

The DNA for the CDR3 is TGCGCCAGCAGCCAAGGCCGGACATCCGGCTGGGATACGCAGTATTTT. This translates into CASSQGRTSGWDTQYF. The chain uses TRBV4-1 and TRBJ2-3; tentative D call: TRBD1 (5 bases). V was clipped by 1 base and J by 6 bases, with 17 bases between them. The CDR3 runs 16 residues. Germline-derived CDR1 and CDR2 are MGHRA and YSYEKL.

The sample holds one count of this clone. This sequence joins TRBV12-5 and TRBJ2-1, with a tentative D call TRBD1 (5 bases). The ends were cut back, 0 bases at V and 5 bases at J, with 14 bases in the middle. The CDR3 length is 16 residues. Germline CDR1 LGHNT, CDR2 FRNRAP. The CDR3 bases are TGTGCTAGTGGTTTGGTAATCAGGGCCAGGGACAATGAGCAGTTCTTC. Protein sequence: CASGLVIRARDNEQFF.

The sample holds a few counts of this clone. CDR3 sequence reads: CASSLDGGYELEYEQYF. CDR3 coding DNA: TGTGCCAGCAGCTTAGACGGGGGTTACGAACTAGAGTACGAGCAGTACTTC. The chain uses TRBV5-4 and TRBJ2-7, with a possible D match to TRBD2 (6 bases). CDR3 size: 17 residues. The germline gives CDR1 SGHNT, CDR2 YYREEE (reference sequence). Trimming took off 2 bases at V and 4 bases at J, with 22 bases between the two ends.

The genes are TRBV25-1 and TRBJ1-5; a possible D gene is TRBD1 (5 bases). The length of the CDR3 is 14 residues. The V end lost 5 bases, the J end lost 5 bases, and 13 bases lay between the germline ends. Germline-derived CDR1 and CDR2 are MGHDK and SYGVNS. The CDR3: CASSLPGPDQPQHF. DNA of the CDR3: TGTGCCAGCAGTTTACCGGGGCCCGATCAGCCCCAGCATTTT.

The chain links TRBV6-5 to TRBJ2-3, with D possibly TRBD1 on 5 matching bases. With 6 bases removed from V and 4 bases from J, the gap between germline ends came to 11 bases. The CDR3 extends over 13 amino acids. Germline CDR1 is MNHEY and CDR2 is SVGAGI. The CDR3 protein is CASSSGSPDTQYF. The CDR3 nucleotides are TGTGCCAGCAGCTCAGGGTCCCCAGATACGCAGTATTTT.

The chain recombines TRBV5-5 with TRBJ1-2; TRBD1 might be the D (6 bases). The CDR3 is 16 residues long. V lost 0 bases, J lost 8 bases, and 20 bases lay in between. Germline V gene lookup returns CDR1 SGHKS and CDR2 YYEKEE (reference sequence). The CDR3 DNA sequence: TGTGCCAGCAGCTTGGCTCGGGCGGGGACAACTATGGGCTACACCTTC. Translating it yields CASSLARAGTTMGYTF.

The rearrangement uses TRBV7-9 and TRBJ2-3; 8 bases match TRBD2. Losses at the gene ends were 1 base for V and 1 base for J; bases not matched to a gene: 7. Germline V gives CDR1 SEHNR, CDR2 FQNEAQ (reference sequence). The CDR3 consists of 17 residues. CDR3 DNA: TGTGCCAGCAGCTTAGGCGCGACGGGGGGGCGCACAGATACGCAGTATTTT. It specifies CASSLGATGGRTDTQYF.

This clone was seen only once. The chain has TRBV3-1 (or the pseudogene TRBV3-2) and TRBJ1-1; the D is unclear. CDR1 LGHDT and CDR2 YNNKEL come from the germline V gene (reference sequence). With 4 bases removed from V and 1 base from J, the gap between germline ends came to 7 bases. This CDR3 spans 13 amino acids. This CDR3 reads CASSPRTNTEAFF. CDR3 nucleotide sequence: TGTGCCAGCAGCCCACGTACGAACACTGAAGCTTTCTTT.

The rearrangement joins TRBV10-3 to TRBJ2-5; D gene ambiguous. V lost 2 bases and J lost 7, with 5 bases in between. The CDR3 is made up of 11 amino acids. Germline CDR1 reads ENHRY; CDR2 reads SYGVKD. In DNA, the CDR3 is TGTGCCATCAGTGAGGCAGGGACCCAGTACTTC. Translating it yields CAISEAGTQYF.

This clone has just a few counts. This rearrangement joins TRBV10-1 to TRBJ1-3, with D maybe TRBD1 (6 bases). The CDR3 extends over 17 amino acids. Germline CDR1 reads WNHNN; CDR2 reads SYGVQD (reference sequence). V gave up 0 bases and J gave up 4 bases, with 16 bases separating them. CDR3 region: CASSESGDTPLGNTIYF. DNA for the CDR3: TGCGCCAGCAGTGAGTCAGGGGACACGCCTTTGGGAAACACCATATATTTT.

The chain has TRBV10-2 and TRBJ2-7, with D perhaps being TRBD1 or TRBD2 (5 bases each). Trimming shortened V by 2 bases and J by 5 bases, and 10 bases separated the two germline ends. The CDR3 sequence is 13 residues long. The germline V gene encodes CDR1 WSHSY and CDR2 SAAADI. The CDR3 nucleotides read TGCGCCAGCAGTGAGATGGTGGGGGACGAGCAGTACTTC. It encodes CASSEMVGDEQYF.

This clone was seen only once. The V call is TRBV5-1, the J call TRBJ1-1; D remains unclear. Germline loops: CDR1 SGHRS, CDR2 YFSETQ. V was clipped by 1 base and J by 6 bases, with 16 bases between them. The CDR3 consists of 15 residues. CDR3 bases: TGCGCCAGCAGCTTGATGGGCCGGGATGGGGCTGAAGCTTTCTTT. It codes for CASSLMGRDGAEAFF.

This chain joins TRBV21-1 and TRBJ2-1; the table gives TRBD1 as D, unverified against the DNA. TRBV21-1 is termed a pseudogene. This CDR3 contains 16 residues. CDR3 DNA sequence: TGTGCCAGCAGTCCTACAACAGGACAGGGTTACAATGAGCAGTTCTTC. Amino acids: CASSPTTGQGYNEQFF.

The J gene is TRBJ1-5, the V gene TRBV7-2, with TRBD1 matching 9 bases. CDR1 is SGHTA, CDR2 FQGNSA, per germline. This CDR3 is built from 16 residues. V dropped 5 bases and J dropped 3; count of bases not matched to a gene: 8. The CDR3 here is CASSLGQGANNQPQHF. CDR3 nucleotides: TGTGCCAGCAGCCTGGGACAGGGAGCTAACAATCAGCCCCAGCATTTT. Full variable domain (rest looked up from reference TRBV7-2 and TRBJ1-5): GAGVSQSPSNKVTEKGKDVELRCDPISGHTALYWYRQSLGQGLEFLIYFQGNSAPDKSGLPSDRFSAERTGGSVSTLTIQRTQQEDSAVYLCASSLGQGANNQPQHFGDGTRLSIL.

This clone was seen more than once but under ten times. The V and J genes are TRBV19 and TRBJ2-6; D is possibly TRBD2 (5 bases). The CDR3 is made up of 18 amino acids. V was shortened by 0 bases and J by 4 bases, with 16 bases between the two germline ends. The germline V gene encodes CDR1 LNHDA and CDR2 SQIVND (reference sequence). This CDR3 is CASSIDALRRGGANVLTF. The DNA of the CDR3 is TGTGCCAGTAGTATAGATGCCTTAAGGAGAGGGGGGGCCAACGTCCTGACTTTC.

The CDR3 DNA reads as TGTGCCAGCAGCCCTGGACTAGCGGGGGGACTATACAATGAGCAGTTCTTC. It encodes CASSPGLAGGLYNEQFF. The chain employs TRBV9 and TRBJ2-1; 14 bases line up with TRBD2. The CDR3 is made up of 17 amino acids. Trimming removed 4 bases from V and 4 bases from J; junction bases left unmatched: 7. CDR1 SGDLS and CDR2 YYNGEE come from the germline V gene.